The 8 T cell receptor beta chains in this list originate from one sample, sequenced in a study of blood T cell repertoires in COVID-19. Libraries were prepared by immunoSEQ multiplex PCR; TCRdb keeps only in-frame clonotypes and omits some of them. The sample carries around 15,000 clones, around four fifths recorded once. Sequencing was done on a sample of peripheral blood. These receptors were collected from a man aged 40-49 years with active or convalescent COVID-19.

V is TRBV25-1 and J is TRBJ1-2; D not certain. The CDR3 is 14 amino acids. Germline V gene sequence: CDR1 MGHDK, CDR2 SYGVNS. Deletions cut 3 bases from V and 6 bases from J, with 14 bases between. For the CDR3, the DNA is TGTGCCAGCAGTGACTACGCTTCCCAAAATGGCTACACCTTC. This gives the protein CASSDYASQNGYTF.

This chain links TRBV9 with TRBJ2-1; 12 bases match TRBD2. The germline V gene has CDR1 SGDLS and CDR2 YYNGEE. This CDR3 contains 15 residues. Unmatched junction bases numbered 5, after V lost 1 base and J lost 9 bases. The CDR3 DNA reads TGTGCCAGCAGCGTATCGACTAGCGGGGGTAGTGAGCAGTTCTTC. This encodes CASSVSTSGGSEQFF.

The CDR3 nucleotides read TGCGCCAGCAGCCAAGACCGGACAGGGCTTTCCTCGGACACAGATACGCAGTATTTT. This sequence encodes CASSQDRTGLSSDTDTQYF. The genes are TRBV4-1 and TRBJ2-3; 8 nucleotides agree with TRBD1. The CDR3 has 19 amino acids. The J segment lost 2 bases and the V segment lost 0 bases, leaving 13 bases of the junction unmatched. Germline V lookup: CDR1 MGHRA, CDR2 YSYEKL.

The J gene is TRBJ2-2, the V gene TRBV4-1; D is uncertain. The CDR3 length is 15 residues. Germline-derived CDR1 and CDR2 are MGHRA and YSYEKL. Trimming stripped 3 bases from V and 0 bases from J, with 8 bases between. Here the CDR3 reads CASSHPRSNTGELFF. CDR3 in DNA: TGCGCCAGCAGCCACCCTCGGTCGAACACCGGGGAGCTGTTTTTT.

The CDR3 DNA reads TGCGCCAGCAGCCAAGATCACGGGGGGGGCACACCTTTTGAGCAGTACTTC. Encoded protein: CASSQDHGGGTPFEQYF. The J gene is TRBJ2-7, the V gene TRBV4-1; TRBD2 aligns across 8 bases. The CDR3 runs to 17 residues. The germline CDR1 and CDR2 sequences are MGHRA and YSYEKL. V was pared by 0 bases and J by 7 bases, with 14 bases of the junction left unmatched.

The V call is TRBV2, the J call TRBJ1-6, with D possibly TRBD1 on 5 matching bases. The CDR3 is made up of 14 amino acids. Deletions cut 8 bases from V and 11 bases from J, with 19 bases between. Germline CDR1 and CDR2: SNHLY and FYNNEI. The CDR3 is CASGLGGVRAPLHF. CDR3 sequence (DNA): TGTGCCAGCGGATTGGGAGGGGTGAGGGCACCCCTCCACTTT.

The chain has TRBV6-2 or TRBV6-3 and TRBJ1-5; TRBD1 aligns across 8 bases. The CDR3 totals 15 residues. Trimming at V came to 2 bases and at J to 6 bases, leaving 6 bases not matched to a gene. Germline V gene sequence: CDR1 MNHEY, CDR2 SVGEGT. The CDR3 DNA is TGTGCCAGCAGTTACAGGGCCACAGGGGGTCAGCCCCAGCATTTT. Amino acids: CASSYRATGGQPQHF.

The chain carries TRBV7-2 and TRBJ1-4, with 8 bases matching TRBD1. Germline assignment: CDR1 SGHTA and CDR2 FQGNSA. This CDR3 spans 16 amino acids. V lost 5 bases, J lost 0 bases, and 5 bases stayed unmatched. Here the CDR3 DNA reads TGTGCCAGCAGCCCGCCGGACAGGGCAACTAATGAAAAACTGTTTTTT. This codes for CASSPPDRATNEKLFF.